This is a list of T cell receptor beta chains from one sample in a study of shared clonotypes between healthy human individuals. Data came from immunoSEQ multiplex PCR; TCRdb stores just in-frame clones and leaves some out. This table has about 990,000 clones, about four fifths appearing once. The sequenced sample was memory CD4+ T cells from PBMCs. Every receptor here comes from a man aged 18-30 years in good health. Some clones in this sample may be carry-over from other donors' samples. Each CDR3 is given with its conserved first and last residue. Each record gives: V gene, D gene, clone size, J gene, CDR3 DNA, CDR3 protein. A D gene is named only where the DNA matches it firmly. A row's size may be missing; if present it is once, few, many or a size class.

v_gene: TRBV28; d_gene: -; abundance: few; j_gene: TRBJ1-1; CDR3nt: TGTGCCAGCATCAATATCCGGGGGGCGTCTGAAGCTTTCTTT; CDR3aa: CASINIRGASEAFF
v_gene: TRBV28; d_gene: -; abundance: -; j_gene: TRBJ2-7; CDR3nt: TGTGCCAGCAGTTTAGGAGGGACATTATACGAGCAGTACTTC; CDR3aa: CASSLGGTLYEQYF
v_gene: TRBV10-2; d_gene: TRBD1; abundance: -; j_gene: TRBJ2-7; CDR3nt: TGCGCCAGCAGGGACTTGACAGGGGAGTTGGGCGAGCAGTACTTC; CDR3aa: CASRDLTGELGEQYF
v_gene: TRBV11-2; d_gene: -; abundance: -; j_gene: TRBJ1-2; CDR3nt: TGTGCCAGCAGCGCCATGGGAAAAAGGAACTATGGCTACACCTTC; CDR3aa: CASSAMGKRNYGYTF
v_gene: TRBV7-2; d_gene: -; abundance: -; j_gene: TRBJ2-3; CDR3nt: TGTGCCAGCAGCCTGCGCACAGATACGCAGTATTTT; CDR3aa: CASSLRTDTQYF
v_gene: TRBV12-5; d_gene: -; abundance: -; j_gene: TRBJ1-1; CDR3nt: TGTGCTAGTGGTTTGGTGTCGGGGGCTAACACTGAAGCTTTCTTT; CDR3aa: CASGLVSGANTEAFF
v_gene: TRBV5-1; d_gene: -; abundance: -; j_gene: TRBJ2-7; CDR3nt: TGCGCCAGCAGCTTGGTGGGTTCCTACGAGCAGTACTTC; CDR3aa: CASSLVGSYEQYF
v_gene: TRBV7-6; d_gene: -; abundance: -; j_gene: TRBJ1-1; CDR3nt: TGTGCCAGCAGCTTACTGTCTACGCGCGGTGAAGCTTTCTTT; CDR3aa: CASSLLSTRGEAFF
v_gene: TRBV5-8; d_gene: -; abundance: -; j_gene: TRBJ2-7; CDR3nt: TGTGCCAGCAGCTCCGGGGGGCTAGCGGACACCTCCTACGAGCAGTACTTC; CDR3aa: CASSSGGLADTSYEQYF
v_gene: TRBV7-2; d_gene: -; abundance: -; j_gene: TRBJ2-1; CDR3nt: TGTGCCAGCACCCCGTCGGTAGATGAGCAGTTCTTC; CDR3aa: CASTPSVDEQFF
v_gene: TRBV25-1; d_gene: TRBD2; abundance: -; j_gene: TRBJ2-5; CDR3nt: TGTGCCAGCAGCGGGGGACTAGCGGGAGCCGTGGTAGGCACCCAGTACTTC; CDR3aa: CASSGGLAGAVVGTQYF
v_gene: TRBV18; d_gene: -; abundance: once; j_gene: TRBJ1-2; CDR3nt: TGTGCCAGCTCACCTATGGACAGCCCTAACTATGGCTACACCTTC; CDR3aa: CASSPMDSPNYGYTF
v_gene: TRBV5-4; d_gene: -; abundance: -; j_gene: TRBJ2-2; CDR3nt: TGTGCCAGCAGCTTGGCAGGGGACACCGGGGAGCTGTTTTTT; CDR3aa: CASSLAGDTGELFF
v_gene: TRBV15; d_gene: -; abundance: -; j_gene: TRBJ2-5; CDR3nt: TGTGCCACCAGCAGAGTAGCAGTAAAAGAGACCCAGTACTTC; CDR3aa: CATSRVAVKETQYF
v_gene: TRBV25-1; d_gene: -; abundance: few; j_gene: TRBJ1-3; CDR3nt: TGTGCCAGCAGTGTGGCAGGGACTGGAAACACCATATATTTT; CDR3aa: CASSVAGTGNTIYF
v_gene: TRBV4-2; d_gene: -; abundance: -; j_gene: TRBJ1-4; CDR3nt: TGTGCCAGCAGCCGCTCCAGGAATGGGAATGAAAAACTGTTTTTT; CDR3aa: CASSRSRNGNEKLFF
v_gene: TRBV11-2; d_gene: TRBD2; abundance: -; j_gene: TRBJ2-5; CDR3nt: TGTGCCAGCAGCTTCGGACTAGCGGGAGAAGAGACCCAGTACTTC; CDR3aa: CASSFGLAGEETQYF
v_gene: TRBV2; d_gene: -; abundance: -; j_gene: TRBJ1-2; CDR3nt: TGTGCCAGCACAAAAACAGGGAATCTCTATGGCTACACCTTC; CDR3aa: CASTKTGNLYGYTF
v_gene: TRBV11-2; d_gene: -; abundance: once; j_gene: TRBJ2-5; CDR3nt: TGTGCCAGCAGCCCCACGAGCGGACAAGAGACCCAGTACTTC; CDR3aa: CASSPTSGQETQYF
v_gene: TRBV6-5; d_gene: -; abundance: -; j_gene: TRBJ1-1; CDR3nt: TGTGCCAGCAGATGGGGGAGGGACACTGAAGCTTTCTTT; CDR3aa: CASRWGRDTEAFF
v_gene: TRBV15; d_gene: -; abundance: -; j_gene: TRBJ2-7; CDR3nt: TGTGCCACCAGCAGAGGGGGACTGACCGACTACGAGCAGTACTTC; CDR3aa: CATSRGGLTDYEQYF
v_gene: TRBV28; d_gene: TRBD2; abundance: few; j_gene: TRBJ2-1; CDR3nt: TGTGCCAGCAGTCTGGGGGGACTAGCGGGGCCCTACAATGAGCAGTTCTTC; CDR3aa: CASSLGGLAGPYNEQFF
v_gene: TRBV28; d_gene: TRBD1; abundance: -; j_gene: TRBJ2-2; CDR3nt: TGTGCCAGCAGTCCCGGGACAGTTCCCGGGGAGCTGTTTTTT; CDR3aa: CASSPGTVPGELFF
v_gene: TRBV7-2; d_gene: TRBD2; abundance: -; j_gene: TRBJ2-3; CDR3nt: TGTGCCAGCGGACTAGCGGGGATCACAGATACGCAGTATTTT; CDR3aa: CASGLAGITDTQYF
v_gene: TRBV28; d_gene: TRBD1; abundance: few; j_gene: TRBJ1-5; CDR3nt: TGTGCCAGCGGCCAACGGGGGACAGGTAGCAATCAGCCCCAGCATTTT; CDR3aa: CASGQRGTGSNQPQHF
v_gene: TRBV11-2; d_gene: -; abundance: -; j_gene: TRBJ2-1; CDR3nt: TGTGCCAGCAGCCCGGACCCGACCGGGGGTGAGCAGTTCTTC; CDR3aa: CASSPDPTGGEQFF
v_gene: TRBV30; d_gene: -; abundance: -; j_gene: TRBJ1-1; CDR3nt: TGTGCCTGGAGTGTAGACAGAATCTCTGAAGCTTTCTTT; CDR3aa: CAWSVDRISEAFF
v_gene: TRBV5-1; d_gene: -; abundance: -; j_gene: TRBJ1-2; CDR3nt: TGCGCCAGCAGCTTGGAAGGGCAGAATGGCTACACCTTC; CDR3aa: CASSLEGQNGYTF
v_gene: TRBV30; d_gene: -; abundance: -; j_gene: TRBJ1-3; CDR3nt: TGTGCCTGGAGTGTACGTCAGGGGCCTGAAACCTTCTCTGGAAACACCATATATTTT; CDR3aa: CAWSVRQGPETFSGNTIYF
v_gene: TRBV10-3; d_gene: -; abundance: few; j_gene: TRBJ1-3; CDR3nt: TGTGCCATCAGACAGGGTTCCTCTGGAAACACCATATATTTT; CDR3aa: CAIRQGSSGNTIYF
v_gene: TRBV5-1; d_gene: -; abundance: -; j_gene: TRBJ2-2; CDR3nt: TGCGCCAGCAGCTTCCGGGACTCGTTGGCCGGGGAGCTGTTTTTT; CDR3aa: CASSFRDSLAGELFF
v_gene: TRBV6-5; d_gene: TRBD1; abundance: -; j_gene: TRBJ1-2; CDR3nt: TGTGCCAGCAGCCTCGGACAGGAACGAGGCTACACCTTC; CDR3aa: CASSLGQERGYTF
v_gene: TRBV27; d_gene: -; abundance: -; j_gene: TRBJ2-1; CDR3nt: TGTGCCAGCCCTCAACCCGAGGTGGGGGGTTACAATGAGCAGTTCTTC; CDR3aa: CASPQPEVGGYNEQFF
v_gene: TRBV18; d_gene: -; abundance: few; j_gene: TRBJ1-3; CDR3nt: TGTGCCAGCTCCAACCAGGAGGGCGCTGAAAACACCATATATTTT; CDR3aa: CASSNQEGAENTIYF
v_gene: TRBV7-9; d_gene: -; abundance: once; j_gene: TRBJ2-2; CDR3nt: TGTGCCAGCAGCCCCGGACAGCGACGGGCCGGGGAGCTGTTTTTT; CDR3aa: CASSPGQRRAGELFF
v_gene: TRBV6-5; d_gene: -; abundance: -; j_gene: TRBJ1-1; CDR3nt: TGTGCCAGCAGTTACTCGACTGTGAACACTGAAGCTTTCTTT; CDR3aa: CASSYSTVNTEAFF
v_gene: TRBV30; d_gene: -; abundance: -; j_gene: TRBJ2-3; CDR3nt: TGTGCCTGGAGTGTACGGGGCGGGACAGATACGCAGTATTTT; CDR3aa: CAWSVRGGTDTQYF
v_gene: TRBV13; d_gene: -; abundance: -; j_gene: TRBJ2-7; CDR3nt: TGTGCCAGCAGCTTAACCCCCGGCCGCGGCAACTTCGAGCAGTACTTC; CDR3aa: CASSLTPGRGNFEQYF
v_gene: TRBV7-2; d_gene: -; abundance: few; j_gene: TRBJ1-1; CDR3nt: TGTGCCAGCAGCTTAGTAGCGACAGTAGAAGCTTTCTTT; CDR3aa: CASSLVATVEAFF
v_gene: TRBV5-4; d_gene: -; abundance: -; j_gene: TRBJ2-3; CDR3nt: TGTGCCAGCAGCTTGTACAGGGGAGGTGGCACAGATACGCAGTATTTT; CDR3aa: CASSLYRGGGTDTQYF
v_gene: TRBV6-6; d_gene: -; abundance: many; j_gene: TRBJ1-1; CDR3nt: TGTGCCAGCACTCGGCAGGGTGGGACTGAAGCTTTCTTT; CDR3aa: CASTRQGGTEAFF